The clone carrying this T cell receptor beta chain was seen a single time. Its specificity is not known. Splitting of each subset's genomic DNA was done evenly across several immunoSEQ plates. Clones were read by immunoSEQ multiplex PCR, and TCRdb kept only the in-frame ones, dropping some. The sample holds about 700,000 clones; roughly 94% are singletons and the top ten take 20% to 25%. Germline values: CDR1 MNHNS, CDR2 SASEGT. V was cut by 4 bases and J by 5 bases, with 12 bases left in between. The CDR3 has 13 residues. The entry originates in a study of shared clonotypes between healthy human individuals. Study findings and constraints: Sharing across several donors was seen in 5% to 5.5% of naive CD4 clonotypes.

As defined, naive CD8 cells were CD45RO-negative and positively selected for CCR7, with terminally differentiated effector memory CD45RA+ cells excluded. This sequence was found in a man aged 30 to 45 in good health. The material sequenced was naive CD8+ T cells sorted from blood. The chain employs TRBV6-1 and TRBJ2-7; tentative D call: TRBD2 (6 bases). The CDR3: CASSGGRTNEQYF. The DNA of the CDR3 is TGTGCCAGCAGTGGGGGGAGGACTAACGAGCAGTACTTC.